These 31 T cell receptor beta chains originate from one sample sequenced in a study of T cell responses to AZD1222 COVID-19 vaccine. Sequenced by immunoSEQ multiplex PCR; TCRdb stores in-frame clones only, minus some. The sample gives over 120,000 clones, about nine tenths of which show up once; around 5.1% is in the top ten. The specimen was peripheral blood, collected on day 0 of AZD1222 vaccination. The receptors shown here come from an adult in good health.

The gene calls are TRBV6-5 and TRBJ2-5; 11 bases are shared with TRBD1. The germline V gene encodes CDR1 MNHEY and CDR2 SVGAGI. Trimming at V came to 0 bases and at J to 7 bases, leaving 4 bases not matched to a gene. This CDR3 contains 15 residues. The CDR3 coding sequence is TGTGCCAGCAGTTACTCAGCGGGACAGGGGGGGACCCAGTACTTC. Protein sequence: CASSYSAGQGGTQYF.

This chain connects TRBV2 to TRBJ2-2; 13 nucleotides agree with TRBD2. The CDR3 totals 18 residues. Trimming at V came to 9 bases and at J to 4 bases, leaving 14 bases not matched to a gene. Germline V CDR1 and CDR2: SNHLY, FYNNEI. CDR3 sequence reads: CASCQQGLAGFPTGELFF. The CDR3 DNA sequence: TGTGCCAGTTGCCAACAGGGACTAGCGGGGTTCCCCACCGGGGAGCTGTTTTTT.

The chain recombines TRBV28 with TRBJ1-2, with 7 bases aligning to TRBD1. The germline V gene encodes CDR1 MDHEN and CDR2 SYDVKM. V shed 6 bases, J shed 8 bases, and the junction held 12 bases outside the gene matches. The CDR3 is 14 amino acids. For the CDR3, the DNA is TGTGCCAGCAGATACTCAGGGGGGAGGGGCGGCTACACCTTC. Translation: CASRYSGGRGGYTF.

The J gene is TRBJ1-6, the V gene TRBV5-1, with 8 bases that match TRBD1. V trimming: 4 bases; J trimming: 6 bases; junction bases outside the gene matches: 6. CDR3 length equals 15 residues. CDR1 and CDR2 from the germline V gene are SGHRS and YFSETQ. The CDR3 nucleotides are TGCGCCAGCAGCAGCTCGGACAGGGCTAATTCACCCCTCCACTTT. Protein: CASSSSDRANSPLHF.

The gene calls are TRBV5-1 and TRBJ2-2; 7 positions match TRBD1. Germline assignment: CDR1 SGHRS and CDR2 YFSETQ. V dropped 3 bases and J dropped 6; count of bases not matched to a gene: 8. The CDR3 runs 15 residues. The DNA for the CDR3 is TGCGCCAGCAGCTATACAGGGGTCGGTTCCGGGGAGCTGTTTTTT. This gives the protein CASSYTGVGSGELFF.

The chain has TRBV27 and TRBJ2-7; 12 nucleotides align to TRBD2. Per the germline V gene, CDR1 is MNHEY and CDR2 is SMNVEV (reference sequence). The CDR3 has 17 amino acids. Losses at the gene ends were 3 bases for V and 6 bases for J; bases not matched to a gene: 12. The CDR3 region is CASSFEASGRASREQYF. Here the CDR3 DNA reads TGTGCCAGCAGTTTCGAGGCTAGCGGGAGGGCCTCTCGCGAGCAGTACTTC.

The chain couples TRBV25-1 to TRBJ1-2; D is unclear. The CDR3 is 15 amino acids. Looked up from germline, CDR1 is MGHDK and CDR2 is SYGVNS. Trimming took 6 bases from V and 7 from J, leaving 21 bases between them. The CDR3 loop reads CASRRGGRAGFGYTF. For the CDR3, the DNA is TGTGCCAGCAGGAGAGGAGGACGGGCGGGGTTTGGCTACACCTTC.

CDR3 in amino acids: CASSVLKAGLGELFF. CDR3 DNA: TGTGCCAGCAGCGTACTCAAAGCGGGATTAGGAGAGCTGTTTTTT. V is TRBV9 and J is TRBJ2-2; 7 bases are shared with TRBD2. CDR1 and CDR2 (germline): SGDLS, YYNGEE. With V trimmed by 1 base and J by 11 bases, 11 bases remained unmatched. This CDR3 contains 15 residues.

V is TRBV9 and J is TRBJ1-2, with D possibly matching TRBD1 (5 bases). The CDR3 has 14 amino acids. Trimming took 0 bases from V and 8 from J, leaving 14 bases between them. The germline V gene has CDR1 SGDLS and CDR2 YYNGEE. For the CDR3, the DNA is TGTGCCAGCAGCGTAGCTACTTCAGGGTACGGCTACACCTTC. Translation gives CASSVATSGYGYTF.

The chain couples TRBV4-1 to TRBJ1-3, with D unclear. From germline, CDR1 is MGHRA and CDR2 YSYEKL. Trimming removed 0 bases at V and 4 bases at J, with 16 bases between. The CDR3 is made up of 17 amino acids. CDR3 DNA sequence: TGCGCCAGCAGCCAAGATAGCGGCTCCTTGGGCGGAAACACCATATATTTT. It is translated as CASSQDSGSLGGNTIYF.

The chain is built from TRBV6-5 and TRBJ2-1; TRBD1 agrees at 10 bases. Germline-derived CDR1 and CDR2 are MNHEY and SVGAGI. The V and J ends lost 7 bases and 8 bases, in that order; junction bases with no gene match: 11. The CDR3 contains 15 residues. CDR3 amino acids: CASTPEGQGWYEQFF. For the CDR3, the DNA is TGTGCCAGCACCCCGGAGGGACAGGGGTGGTATGAGCAGTTCTTC.

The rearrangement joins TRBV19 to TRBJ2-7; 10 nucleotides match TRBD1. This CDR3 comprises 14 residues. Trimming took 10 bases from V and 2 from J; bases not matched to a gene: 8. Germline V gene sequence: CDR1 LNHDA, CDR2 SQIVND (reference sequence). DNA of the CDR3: TGTGCCACCCGGGACAGGGGAGGCCCCTACGAGCAGTACTTC. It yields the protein CATRDRGGPYEQYF. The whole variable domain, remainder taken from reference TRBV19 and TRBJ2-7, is DGGITQSPKYLFRKEGQNVTLSCEQNLNHDAMYWYRQDPGQGLRLIYYSQIVNDFQKGDIAEGYSVSREKKESFPLTVTSAQKNPTAFYLCATRDRGGPYEQYFGPGTRLTVT.

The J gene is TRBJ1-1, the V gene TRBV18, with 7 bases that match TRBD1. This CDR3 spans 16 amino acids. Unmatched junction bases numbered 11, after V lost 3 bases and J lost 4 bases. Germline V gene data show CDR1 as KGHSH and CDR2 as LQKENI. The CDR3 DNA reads TGTGCCAGCTCACCTCAAAGAAGACAGGGAGGCACTGAAGCTTTCTTT. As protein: CASSPQRRQGGTEAFF.

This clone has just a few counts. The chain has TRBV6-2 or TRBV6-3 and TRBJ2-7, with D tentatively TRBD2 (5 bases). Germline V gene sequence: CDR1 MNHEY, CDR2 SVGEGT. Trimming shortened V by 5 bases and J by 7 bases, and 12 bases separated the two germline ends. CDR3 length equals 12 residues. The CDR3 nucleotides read TGTGCCAGCAGTCGGTACGGGGTAGAGCAGTACTTC. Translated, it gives CASSRYGVEQYF.

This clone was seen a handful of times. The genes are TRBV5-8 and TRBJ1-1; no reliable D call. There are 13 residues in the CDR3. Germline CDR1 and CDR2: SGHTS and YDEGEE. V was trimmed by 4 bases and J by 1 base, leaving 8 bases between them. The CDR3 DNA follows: TGTGCCAGCAGCCTAGAGAAGAACACTGAAGCTTTCTTT. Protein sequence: CASSLEKNTEAFF. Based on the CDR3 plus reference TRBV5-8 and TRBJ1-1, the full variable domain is EAGVTQSPTHLIKTRGQQATLRCSPISGHTSVYWYQQALGLGLQFLLWYDEGEERNRGNFPPRFSGRQFPNYSSELNVNALELEDSALYLCASSLEKNTEAFFGQGTRLTVV.

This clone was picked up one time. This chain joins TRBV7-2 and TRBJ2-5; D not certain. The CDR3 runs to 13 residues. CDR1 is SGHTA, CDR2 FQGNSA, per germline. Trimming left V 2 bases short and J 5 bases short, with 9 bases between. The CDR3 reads CASSLNQVETQYF. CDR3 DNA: TGTGCCAGCAGCTTAAATCAGGTTGAGACCCAGTACTTC. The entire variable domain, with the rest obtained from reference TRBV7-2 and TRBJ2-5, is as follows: GAGVSQSPSNKVTEKGKDVELRCDPISGHTALYWYRQSLGQGLEFLIYFQGNSAPDKSGLPSDRFSAERTGGSVSTLTIQRTQQEDSAVYLCASSLNQVETQYFGPGTRLLVL.

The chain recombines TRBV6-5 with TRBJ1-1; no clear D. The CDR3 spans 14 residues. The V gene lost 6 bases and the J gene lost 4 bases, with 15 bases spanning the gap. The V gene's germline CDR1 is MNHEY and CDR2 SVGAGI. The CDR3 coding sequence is TGTGCCAGCAGGGATTCTCCGGCGGGCACTGAAGCTTTCTTT. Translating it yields CASRDSPAGTEAFF.

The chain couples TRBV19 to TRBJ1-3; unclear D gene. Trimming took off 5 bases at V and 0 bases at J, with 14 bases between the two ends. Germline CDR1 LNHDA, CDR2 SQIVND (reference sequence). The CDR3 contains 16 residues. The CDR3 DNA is TGTGCCAGTAGTGTTTGGATAACCGGCTCTGGAAACACCATATATTTT. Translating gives CASSVWITGSGNTIYF.

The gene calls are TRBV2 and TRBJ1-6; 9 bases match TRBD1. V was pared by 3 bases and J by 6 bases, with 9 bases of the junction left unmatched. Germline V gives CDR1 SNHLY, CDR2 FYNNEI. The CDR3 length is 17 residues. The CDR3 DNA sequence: TGTGCCAGCAGTGAGTCACCGGGACAGGGTCTTAATTCACCCCTCCACTTT. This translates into CASSESPGQGLNSPLHF.

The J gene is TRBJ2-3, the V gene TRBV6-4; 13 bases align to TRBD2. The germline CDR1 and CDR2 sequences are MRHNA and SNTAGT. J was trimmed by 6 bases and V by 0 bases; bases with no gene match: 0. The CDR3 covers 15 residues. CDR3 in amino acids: CASSDSTSGGDTQYF. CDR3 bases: TGTGCCAGCAGTGACTCGACTAGCGGGGGGGATACGCAGTATTTT.

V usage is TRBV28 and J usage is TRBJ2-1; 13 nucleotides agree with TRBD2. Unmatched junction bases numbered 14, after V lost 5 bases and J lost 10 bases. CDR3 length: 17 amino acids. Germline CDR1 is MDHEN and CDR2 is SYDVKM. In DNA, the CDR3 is TGTGCCAGCAGTCCGCGACGACTAGCGGGGGGTCCGGGGGAGCAGTTCTTC. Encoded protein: CASSPRRLAGGPGEQFF.

CDR3 bases: TGTGCCAGCAGCCCAGACCCGAACACCGGGGAGCTGTTTTTT. Amino acids: CASSPDPNTGELFF. V and J are TRBV7-2 and TRBJ2-2; D unclear. In germline, CDR1 is SGHTA, CDR2 FQGNSA. This CDR3 is 14 amino acids long. V was trimmed by 5 bases and J by 0 bases, leaving 7 bases between them. Full variable domain (missing parts from reference TRBV7-2 and TRBJ2-2): GAGVSQSPSNKVTEKGKDVELRCDPISGHTALYWYRQSLGQGLEFLIYFQGNSAPDKSGLPSDRFSAERTGGSVSTLTIQRTQQEDSAVYLCASSPDPNTGELFFGEGSRLTVL.

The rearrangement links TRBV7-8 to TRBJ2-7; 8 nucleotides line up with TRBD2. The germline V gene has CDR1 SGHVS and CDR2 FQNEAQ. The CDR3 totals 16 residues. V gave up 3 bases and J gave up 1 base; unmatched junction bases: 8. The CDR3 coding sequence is TGTGCCAGCAGCTTGCCGGGAACTAGCGGATCCTACGAGCAGTACTTC. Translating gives CASSLPGTSGSYEQYF.

CDR3 sequence: CASRQNRVTGELFF. The CDR3 DNA sequence: TGTGCCAGCAGACAAAACAGGGTCACCGGGGAGCTGTTTTTT. The chain is built from TRBV28 and TRBJ2-2, with D possibly matching TRBD1 (6 bases). Trimming removed 6 bases at V and 4 bases at J, with 12 bases between. Germline loops: CDR1 MDHEN, CDR2 SYDVKM. The CDR3 runs to 14 residues.

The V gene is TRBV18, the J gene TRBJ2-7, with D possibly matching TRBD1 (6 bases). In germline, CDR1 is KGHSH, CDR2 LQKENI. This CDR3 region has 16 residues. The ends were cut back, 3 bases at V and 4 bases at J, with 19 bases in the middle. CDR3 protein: CASSPTQGSGRYEQYF. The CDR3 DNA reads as TGTGCCAGCTCACCGACACAGGGTTCGGGGAGATACGAGCAGTACTTC. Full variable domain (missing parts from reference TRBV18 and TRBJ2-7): NAGVMQNPRHLVRRRGQEARLRCSPMKGHSHVYWYRQLPEEGLKFMVYLQKENIIDESGMPKERFSAEFPKEGPSILRIQQVVRGDSAAYFCASSPTQGSGRYEQYFGPGTRLTVT.

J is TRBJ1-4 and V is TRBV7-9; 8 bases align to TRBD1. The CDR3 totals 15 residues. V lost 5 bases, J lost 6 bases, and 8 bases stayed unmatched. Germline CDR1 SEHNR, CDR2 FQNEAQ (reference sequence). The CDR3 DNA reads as TGTGCCAGCAGCACGTGGACAGGGAGGGATGAAAAACTGTTTTTT. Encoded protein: CASSTWTGRDEKLFF. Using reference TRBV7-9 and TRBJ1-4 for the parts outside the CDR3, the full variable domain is DTGVSQNPRHKITKRGQNVTFRCDPISEHNRLYWYRQTLGQGPEFLTYFQNEAQLEKSRLLSDRFSAERPKGSFSTLEIQRTEQGDSAMYLCASSTWTGRDEKLFFGSGTQLSVL.

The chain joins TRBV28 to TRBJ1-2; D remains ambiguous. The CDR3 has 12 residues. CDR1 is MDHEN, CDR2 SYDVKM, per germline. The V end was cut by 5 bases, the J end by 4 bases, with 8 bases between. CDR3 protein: CASSKGPYGYTF. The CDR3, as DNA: TGTGCCAGCAGTAAAGGGCCCTATGGCTACACCTTC.

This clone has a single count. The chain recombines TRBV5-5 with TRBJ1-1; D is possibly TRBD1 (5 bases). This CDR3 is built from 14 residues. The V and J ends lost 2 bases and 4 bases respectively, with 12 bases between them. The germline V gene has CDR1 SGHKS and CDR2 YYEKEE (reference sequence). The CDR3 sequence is CASSLIGGGTEAFF. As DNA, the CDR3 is TGTGCCAGCAGCTTAATCGGGGGAGGCACTGAAGCTTTCTTT.

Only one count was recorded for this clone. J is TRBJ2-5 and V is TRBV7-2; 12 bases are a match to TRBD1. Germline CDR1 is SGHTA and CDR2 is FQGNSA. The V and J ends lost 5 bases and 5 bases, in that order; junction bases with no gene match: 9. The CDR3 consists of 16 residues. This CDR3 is CASSKTGQGAGETQYF. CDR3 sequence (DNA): TGTGCCAGCAGCAAGACGGGACAGGGGGCCGGGGAGACCCAGTACTTC. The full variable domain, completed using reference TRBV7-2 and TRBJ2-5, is GAGVSQSPSNKVTEKGKDVELRCDPISGHTALYWYRQSLGQGLEFLIYFQGNSAPDKSGLPSDRFSAERTGGSVSTLTIQRTQQEDSAVYLCASSKTGQGAGETQYFGPGTRLLVL.

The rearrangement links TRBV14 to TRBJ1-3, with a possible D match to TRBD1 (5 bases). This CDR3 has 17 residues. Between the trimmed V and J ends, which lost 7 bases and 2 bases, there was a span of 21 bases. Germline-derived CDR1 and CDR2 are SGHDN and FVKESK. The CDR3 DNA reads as TGTGCCAGCAAGCCAGTGGGAACAGGTCGCACTGGAAACACCATATATTTT. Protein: CASKPVGTGRTGNTIYF. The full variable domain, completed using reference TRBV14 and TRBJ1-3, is EAGVTQFPSHSVIEKGQTVTLRCDPISGHDNLYWYRRVMGKEIKFLLHFVKESKQDESGMPNNRFLAERTGGTYSTLKVQPAELEDSGVYFCASKPVGTGRTGNTIYFGEGSWLTVV.

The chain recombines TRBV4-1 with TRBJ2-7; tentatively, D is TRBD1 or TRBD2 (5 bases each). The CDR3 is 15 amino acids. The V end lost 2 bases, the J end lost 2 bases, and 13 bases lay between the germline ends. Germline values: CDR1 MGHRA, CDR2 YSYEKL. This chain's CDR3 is CASSQQGGGAYEQYF. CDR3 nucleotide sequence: TGCGCCAGCAGCCAACAGGGTGGGGGAGCCTACGAGCAGTACTTC.